This entry features one TCR beta chain sequence. Its antigen target is currently unknown. Base qualities are not at hand, and no much larger clone is one base apart. Each collaborating institution followed its own protocols to collect whole blood in K2EDTA tubes. For TCRbeta analysis, collaborator samples were shipped as frozen whole blood, as isolated PBMCs, or as DNA extracted from either sample type. This sample stems from a study of blood T cell repertoires in COVID-19 (dated by TCRdb to 2020 to 2022). With regard to the full study: Samples covering the acute and convalescent phases of COVID-19 were provided by collaborators in the United States, Italy and Spain. The prospective study material was composed of cDNA or gDNA derived from T cells, B-cell-depleted T cells, or PBMCs. Deeply sampled blood TCRbeta repertoires from subjects exposed to, actively infected with, or recovered from COVID-19 were included in the dataset. The repertoires were released in a freely available public database intended as a resource for research on the immune response to SARS-CoV-2. The samples were drawn from two sources: the first 160 participants of the ongoing ImmuneRACE study, and 950 to 1,500 subjects contributed by 6 global collaborators. Sample metadata almost always included a de-identified subject ID, COVID-19 status, age in years and sex. HLA class I and class II types, where available, came from metadata supplied by the sample provider rather than from assay-based typing.

General conclusions and limits of the study: The quantity of clinical and demographic metadata differed by source and by participant and was supplied without curation.

The CDR3 covers 14 residues, taking in both the cysteine and the phenylalanine. Of all the DNA, just the CDR3 is kept, 42 bases in frame from base 1. From the germline V gene, CDR1 is MGHRA and CDR2 is YSYEKL. V gives up 3 bases and J gives up 11 bases, and the segment between their germline ends measures 17 bases. TCRbeta CDR3 regions were amplified from genomic DNA by means of the immunoSEQ Assay, a bias-controlled multiplex PCR. In the paper's pipeline: Nucleated cell counts per sample were estimated from amplification of reference gene primers within the assay. Sequence reads were collapsed and filtered to measure the absolute abundance of every unique TCRbeta CDR3 rearrangement. Productive Simpson clonality was computed per sample as the square root of Simpson's diversity index over productive rearrangements. TCRdb mirrors the immuneACCESS table, restricted to in-frame sequences. Some clones are absent from its copies; in checked studies, under half trace to an unresolved V gene, and the reason for the others is unknown. V and J calls plus clone size are reproduced from that table; the DNA served to infer D and trimming. A total of about 87,000 clones appear in this sample, roughly four fifths of them only once. The leading ten clones occupy more than 2% of the sample.

The sequenced sample consisted of peripheral blood. This sequence uses TRBV4-1 and TRBJ2-1; the D gene assignment is ambiguous. The TCR originated in a woman in her 70s with acute or convalescent COVID-19. The CDR3 sequence is CASSQALRPRKQFF. The DNA sequence reads TGCGCCAGCAGCCAGGCCCTGCGGCCACGTAAGCAGTTCTTC.